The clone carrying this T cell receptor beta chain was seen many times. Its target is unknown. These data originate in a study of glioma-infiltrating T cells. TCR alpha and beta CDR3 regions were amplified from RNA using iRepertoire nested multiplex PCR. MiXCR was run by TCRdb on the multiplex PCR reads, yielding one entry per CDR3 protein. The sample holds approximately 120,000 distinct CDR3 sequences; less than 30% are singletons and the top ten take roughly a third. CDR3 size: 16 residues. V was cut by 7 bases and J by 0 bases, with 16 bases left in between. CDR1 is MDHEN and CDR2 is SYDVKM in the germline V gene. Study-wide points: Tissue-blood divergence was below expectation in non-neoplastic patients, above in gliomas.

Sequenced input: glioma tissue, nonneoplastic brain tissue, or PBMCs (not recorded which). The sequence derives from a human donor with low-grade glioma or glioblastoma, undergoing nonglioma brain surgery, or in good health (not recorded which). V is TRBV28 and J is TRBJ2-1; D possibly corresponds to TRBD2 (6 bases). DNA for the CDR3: TGTGCCAGCACCAAGGTGGCGGGGCCCTCCTACAATGAGCAGTTCTTC. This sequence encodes CASTKVAGPSYNEQFF.